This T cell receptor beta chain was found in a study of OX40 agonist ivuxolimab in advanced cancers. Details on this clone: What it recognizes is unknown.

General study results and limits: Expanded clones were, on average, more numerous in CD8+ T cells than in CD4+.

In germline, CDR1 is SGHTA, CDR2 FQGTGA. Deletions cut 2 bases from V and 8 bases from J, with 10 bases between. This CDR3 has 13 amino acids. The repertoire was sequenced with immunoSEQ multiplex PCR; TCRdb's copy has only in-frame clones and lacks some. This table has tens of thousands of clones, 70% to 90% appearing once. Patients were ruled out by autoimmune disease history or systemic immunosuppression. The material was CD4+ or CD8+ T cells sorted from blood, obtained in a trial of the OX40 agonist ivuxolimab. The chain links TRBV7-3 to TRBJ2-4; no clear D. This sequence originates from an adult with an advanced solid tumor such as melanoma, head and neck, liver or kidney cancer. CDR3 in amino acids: CASSLGPVDIQYF. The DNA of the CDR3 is TGTGCCAGCAGCTTAGGGCCGGTGGACATTCAGTACTTC.